Listed here is a single TCR beta chain. Its specificity is unknown. The assay ran at deep level. Genomic DNA belonging to each subset was distributed in equal measure over several immunoSEQ plates. TCRdb's table, derived via immunoSEQ multiplex PCR, lists solely in-frame clones and lacks some. Among 550,000 to 850,000 clones listed, 55% to 75% were seen once. These data are taken from a study of shared clonotypes between healthy human individuals. Overall study findings and caveats: Sampling used blood alone; tissue repertoires probably differ.

The authors divided CD4+ cells into CD45RA+ naive and CD45RA-negative memory subsets. This CDR3 comprises 11 residues. Trimming removed 5 bases from V and 9 bases from J, with 8 bases in between. CDR1 SGHAT and CDR2 FQNNGV come from the germline V gene. This receptor was obtained from a woman aged 25-40 years in good health. Sequencing input: memory CD4+ T cells sorted from blood. Subset defined: CD45RA-negative fraction. The chain couples TRBV11-2 to TRBJ2-1; D not resolved. CDR3 region: CASSHDIEQFF. CDR3 bases: TGTGCCAGCAGCCACGACATTGAGCAGTTCTTC.